A single sample is the source of the 27 T cell receptor beta chains below, sequenced in a study of T cells in localized non-small cell lung cancer. Some clones are missing from TCRdb's copy, which holds only in-frame ones; the method was immunoSEQ multiplex PCR. Of about 33,000 clones in the sample, over 75% are singletons; the top ten hold 4% to 5%. Sample: peripheral blood, taken before any cancer treatment. Receptors originate from a male donor older than 55 with stage III lung adenocarcinoma.

The rearrangement uses TRBV5-1 and TRBJ2-3; possible D gene TRBD2, 6 bases. V was shortened by 2 bases and J by 2 bases, with 18 bases between the two germline ends. The CDR3 covers 17 residues. Germline V gives CDR1 SGHRS, CDR2 YFSETQ. The CDR3 is CASSLVLGLLPTDTQYF. In DNA form, the CDR3 reads TGCGCCAGCAGCTTAGTGTTGGGACTTCTCCCCACAGATACGCAGTATTTT.

The CDR3 DNA reads as TGTGCCAGCAGCTTAGCCGGGAGAGGGGCAGATACGCAGTATTTT. It encodes CASSLAGRGADTQYF. The chain has TRBV11-3 and TRBJ2-3, with a weak D call TRBD2 (6 bases). Trimming took 1 base from V and 4 from J, leaving 12 bases between them. This CDR3 is built from 15 residues. The germline gives CDR1 SGHNT, CDR2 YENEEA.

This clone was recorded only once. This rearrangement joins TRBV30 to TRBJ1-2, with D tentatively TRBD1 (5 bases). Trimming shortened V by 1 base and J by 6 bases, and 18 bases separated the two germline ends. This CDR3 has 15 amino acids. Germline V gives CDR1 GTSNPN, CDR2 SVGIG (reference sequence). The CDR3: CAWSEEGQGPHGYTF. CDR3 nucleotide sequence: TGTGCCTGGAGTGAGGAGGGGCAAGGGCCACATGGCTACACCTTC.

This chain uses TRBV6-5 with TRBJ1-2; D uncertain. This CDR3 comprises 15 residues. CDR1 is MNHEY, CDR2 SVGAGI, per germline. V lost 6 bases and J lost 4, with 18 bases in between. The CDR3 is CASSPSVRRSYGYTF. The CDR3 DNA follows: TGTGCCAGCAGCCCCTCCGTCCGTCGTAGCTATGGCTACACCTTC.

The DNA of the CDR3 is TGTGCCAGTAGTCTCCCCCGGGACAGGGTAGCCAAAAACATTCAGTACTTC. It specifies CASSLPRDRVAKNIQYF. This rearrangement joins TRBV19 to TRBJ2-4; 9 bases are shared with TRBD1. V lost 5 bases, J lost 0 bases, and 8 bases stayed unmatched. CDR1 and CDR2 (germline): LNHDA, SQIVND (reference sequence). The CDR3 runs to 17 residues.

This clone was counted between two and nine times. This chain uses TRBV7-2 with TRBJ1-6; D not certain. Germline V lookup: CDR1 SGHTA, CDR2 FQGNSA. This CDR3 contains 11 residues. V was pared by 1 base and J by 10 bases, with 2 bases between. The CDR3 region is CASSLGSPLHF. CDR3 nucleotides: TGTGCCAGCAGCTTAGGGTCACCCCTCCACTTT.

The genes are TRBV5-6 and TRBJ2-3; D may be TRBD2 (6 bases). The CDR3 has 17 residues. CDR1 and CDR2 from the germline V gene are SGHDT and YYEEEE. Trimming cost V 1 base and J 2 bases, with 17 bases left between them. The chain's CDR3 is CASSLRRVNGITDTQYF. In DNA form, the CDR3 reads TGTGCCAGCAGCTTGCGGAGGGTTAACGGGATCACAGATACGCAGTATTTT. The entire variable domain, with the rest obtained from reference TRBV5-6 and TRBJ2-3, is as follows: DAGVTQSPTHLIKTRGQQVTLRCSPKSGHDTVSWYQQALGQGPQFIFQYYEEEERQRGNFPDRFSGHQFPNYSSELNVNALLLGDSALYLCASSLRRVNGITDTQYFGPGTRLTVL.

This clone was counted only a few times. The V and J genes are TRBV5-4 and TRBJ2-7; no firm D call. Trimming shortened V by 3 bases and J by 5 bases, and 12 bases separated the two germline ends. Germline values: CDR1 SGHNT, CDR2 YYREEE (reference sequence). The CDR3 runs 13 residues. The CDR3 region has the DNA TGTGCCAGCAGCTACCGGGCAGCCCACGAGCAGTACTTC. It specifies CASSYRAAHEQYF.

CDR3 protein: CASRVTGAPSNQPQHF. The DNA of the CDR3 is TGTGCCAGTAGAGTGACAGGGGCCCCTAGCAATCAGCCCCAGCATTTT. The V gene is TRBV19, the J gene TRBJ1-5; TRBD1 matches at 8 bases. Trimming took 6 bases from V and 0 from J; bases not matched to a gene: 7. The CDR3 covers 16 residues. Germline V lookup: CDR1 LNHDA, CDR2 SQIVND (reference sequence).

The chain couples TRBV2 to TRBJ1-4, with a tentative D call TRBD1 (6 bases). Trimming took 8 bases from V and 4 from J, leaving 17 bases between them. The CDR3 covers 15 residues. Looked up from germline, CDR1 is SNHLY and CDR2 is FYNNEI. In DNA, the CDR3 is TGTGCCAGCCAGGGGTCCAGCCTGTATAATGAAAAACTGTTTTTT. Encoded protein: CASQGSSLYNEKLFF.

J is TRBJ2-7 and V is TRBV7-6; 8 nucleotides match TRBD2. CDR1 is SGHVS and CDR2 is FNYEAQ in the germline V gene. The CDR3 contains 16 residues. V dropped 3 bases and J dropped 2; count of bases not matched to a gene: 9. This CDR3 is CASSFSPPGGAYEQYF. CDR3 nucleotides: TGTGCCAGCAGCTTCTCCCCCCCGGGGGGGGCCTACGAGCAGTACTTC.

J is TRBJ2-5 and V is TRBV5-4, with D perhaps TRBD1 or TRBD2 (5 bases each). CDR3 length: 11 amino acids. Germline V CDR1 and CDR2: SGHNT, YYREEE (reference sequence). Between the trimmed V and J ends, which lost 2 bases and 7 bases, there was a span of 6 bases. CDR3 DNA: TGTGCCAGCAGCTTCGGGGCGACCCAGTACTTC. Amino acids: CASSFGATQYF. Filled out from reference TRBV5-4 and TRBJ2-5, the complete variable domain reads ETGVTQSPTHLIKTRGQQVTLRCSSQSGHNTVSWYQQALGQGPQFIFQYYREEENGRGNFPPRFSGLQFPNYSSELNVNALELDDSALYLCASSFGATQYFGPGTRLLVL.

This clone was recorded only once. This CDR3 is also generated by other DNA sequences in the sample. The chain links TRBV19 to TRBJ1-2; no firm D call. Trimming cost V 3 bases and J 5 bases, with 7 bases left between them. The CDR3 spans 12 residues. Germline CDR1 is LNHDA and CDR2 is SQIVND (reference sequence). CDR3 amino acids: CASSIVGYGYTF. The CDR3 coding sequence is TGTGCCAGTAGTATCGTGGGATATGGCTACACCTTC.

The rearrangement uses TRBV15 and TRBJ1-2; unclear D gene. Germline-derived CDR1 and CDR2 are LNHNV and YYDKDF (reference sequence). The V and J ends lost 5 bases and 3 bases respectively, with 13 bases between them. The CDR3 is 14 residues long. CDR3 residues: CATSLGSWDYGYTF. In DNA, the CDR3 is TGTGCCACCAGCTTAGGTTCGTGGGACTATGGCTACACCTTC. The full variable domain, completed using reference TRBV15 and TRBJ1-2, is DAMVIQNPRYQVTQFGKPVTLSCSQTLNHNVMYWYQQKSSQAPKLLFHYYDKDFNNEADTPDNFQSRRPNTSFCFLDIRSPGLGDTAMYLCATSLGSWDYGYTFGSGTRLTVV.

The rearrangement uses TRBV27 and TRBJ1-4; 9 nucleotides line up with TRBD1. The CDR3 totals 14 residues. The germline gives CDR1 MNHEY, CDR2 SMNVEV (reference sequence). J lost 3 bases, V lost 7 bases, and 3 bases had no gene match. The CDR3 is CASTRTGANEKLFF. In DNA, the CDR3 is TGTGCCAGCACCAGGACAGGGGCTAATGAAAAACTGTTTTTT.

The chain recombines TRBV5-1 with TRBJ2-1; D not certain. The V gene's germline CDR1 is SGHRS and CDR2 YFSETQ. V was shortened by 4 bases and J by 0 bases, with 8 bases between the two germline ends. The CDR3 length is 14 residues. This CDR3 reads CASSLDGSYNEQFF. CDR3 sequence (DNA): TGCGCCAGCAGCCTGGACGGCTCCTACAATGAGCAGTTCTTC. The full variable domain, rest sourced from reference TRBV5-1 and TRBJ2-1, is KAGVTQTPRYLIKTRGQQVTLSCSPISGHRSVSWYQQTPGQGLQFLFEYFSETQRNKGNFPGRFSGRQFSNSRSEMNVSTLELGDSALYLCASSLDGSYNEQFFGPGTRLTVL.

This clone was recorded a few times. This chain links TRBV30 with TRBJ1-6, with D unresolved. Germline V gives CDR1 GTSNPN, CDR2 SVGIG (reference sequence). Trimming took 5 bases from V and 8 from J, leaving 13 bases between them. The CDR3 is 13 residues long. The CDR3 DNA is TGTGCCTGGGGGCCCCAAATAGATTCACCCCTCCACTTT. Residues: CAWGPQIDSPLHF.

This clone occurred a few times. The chain carries TRBV6-5 and TRBJ2-7; D ambiguous. Trimming shortened V by 2 bases and J by 5 bases, and 16 bases separated the two germline ends. This CDR3 has 15 residues. Germline V gene lookup returns CDR1 MNHEY and CDR2 SVGAGI. The CDR3 sequence is CASSYSWARAHEQYF. The DNA for the CDR3 is TGTGCCAGCAGTTACAGTTGGGCCCGGGCCCACGAGCAGTACTTC.

J is TRBJ2-2 and V is TRBV6-5; TRBD2 is a possible D gene (6 bases). The germline V and J ends were trimmed by 2 bases and 6 bases, with 16 bases remaining between them. The CDR3 is 16 amino acids. Germline CDR1 MNHEY, CDR2 SVGAGI. The CDR3 nucleotides are TGTGCCAGCAGTTACGCCGGACTACTAGTCGCCGGGGAGCTGTTTTTT. This sequence encodes CASSYAGLLVAGELFF.

The chain uses TRBV4-1 and TRBJ2-7; 9 bases line up with TRBD1. Trimming cost V 1 base and J 6 bases; bases outside gene matches: 7. The germline V gene encodes CDR1 MGHRA and CDR2 YSYEKL. The CDR3 runs 15 residues. This CDR3 reads CASSQVGTGNGEQYF. In DNA form, the CDR3 reads TGCGCCAGCAGCCAAGTAGGGACAGGGAATGGCGAGCAGTACTTC.

V gene TRBV5-5 combines with J gene TRBJ1-2; TRBD1 agrees at 9 bases. Per germline, CDR1 SGHKS and CDR2 YYEKEE (reference sequence). Losses at the gene ends were 0 bases for V and 4 bases for J; bases not matched to a gene: 4. The CDR3 contains 15 residues. DNA of the CDR3: TGTGCCAGCAGCTTGGGACAGGGGGTACCCTATGGCTACACCTTC. It is translated as CASSLGQGVPYGYTF.

The CDR3 bases are TGCAGCGCCAACCAGGGGGCTAACACTGAAGCTTTCTTT. Its protein is CSANQGANTEAFF. The chain links TRBV29-1 to TRBJ1-1; TRBD1 aligns across 8 bases. CDR3 length: 13 amino acids. From germline, CDR1 is SQVTM and CDR2 ANQGSEA. Trimming took 7 bases from V and 2 from J; bases not matched to a gene: 6.

The chain links TRBV19 to TRBJ2-1; no definite D call. The germline CDR1 and CDR2 sequences are LNHDA and SQIVND (reference sequence). Trimming removed 1 base at V and 8 bases at J, with 3 bases between. This CDR3 has 11 residues. The CDR3 DNA is TGTGCCAGTAGTATAGTAGATGAGCAGTTCTTC. Amino acid sequence: CASSIVDEQFF.

V gene TRBV19 combines with J gene TRBJ2-7; D is perhaps TRBD1 (7 bases). Deletions cut 6 bases from V and 3 bases from J, with 24 bases between. CDR3 length: 17 amino acids. Germline V CDR1 and CDR2: LNHDA, SQIVND (reference sequence). The CDR3 protein is CASSRGNGGQHYYEQYF. Here the CDR3 DNA reads TGTGCCAGTAGCCGGGGGAACGGGGGACAGCACTACTACGAGCAGTACTTC.

The chain joins TRBV27 to TRBJ1-1; D is unresolved. With 6 bases removed from V and 1 base from J, the gap between germline ends came to 9 bases. The germline V gene has CDR1 MNHEY and CDR2 SMNVEV (reference sequence). The CDR3 totals 13 residues. In nucleotides, the CDR3 is TGTGCCAGCAGATGGACGGGGAACACTGAAGCTTTCTTT. Translated: CASRWTGNTEAFF.

This clone showed up just once. The chain combines TRBV7-9 with TRBJ1-1; 7 bases line up with TRBD1. Unmatched junction bases numbered 6, after V lost 1 base and J lost 1 base. The CDR3 has 16 residues. Germline CDR1 reads SEHNR; CDR2 reads FQNEAQ (reference sequence). CDR3 DNA: TGTGCCAGCAGCTTAGACGGCAGGGGGAAGAACACTGAAGCTTTCTTT. The encoded protein is CASSLDGRGKNTEAFF. Based on the CDR3 plus reference TRBV7-9 and TRBJ1-1, the full variable domain is DTGVSQNPRHKITKRGQNVTFRCDPISEHNRLYWYRQTLGQGPEFLTYFQNEAQLEKSRLLSDRFSAERPKGSFSTLEIQRTEQGDSAMYLCASSLDGRGKNTEAFFGQGTRLTVV.

This chain uses TRBV9 with TRBJ2-1; TRBD2 aligns across 11 bases. V was clipped by 3 bases and J by 8 bases; unmatched bases: 10. The V gene's germline CDR1 is SGDLS and CDR2 YYNGEE. The CDR3 runs to 16 residues. CDR3 nucleotides: TGTGCCAGCAGCGCGTTACCGGGACTAGCGGAATATGAGCAGTTCTTC. This encodes CASSALPGLAEYEQFF.